Below are 27 T cell receptor beta chains sequenced from a single sample in a study of blood T cell repertoires in COVID-19. The protocol was immunoSEQ multiplex PCR, while the TCRdb copy is restricted to in-frame clones and leaves out a portion. This table has some 420,000 clones, approximately 92% appearing once. The sample was PBMCs or T cells enriched from blood (not recorded which). These receptors all come from a man in his thirties or forties who had recovered from COVID-19.

The chain employs TRBV6-4 and TRBJ1-2, with TRBD1 matching over 8 bases. Germline trimming cut 6 bases from V and 7 bases from J; bases unmatched to any gene: 10. This CDR3 spans 14 amino acids. Germline assignment: CDR1 MRHNA and CDR2 SNTAGT. In DNA, the CDR3 is TGTGCCAGCAGGGAAGGACAGGGAGTAGGTGGCTACACCTTC. Translating it yields CASREGQGVGGYTF.

This chain connects TRBV29-1 to TRBJ1-5; 8 bases fit TRBD1. Trimming took 4 bases from V and 3 from J; bases not matched to a gene: 2. CDR1 is SQVTM, CDR2 ANQGSEA, per germline. CDR3 length: 13 residues. Here the CDR3 reads CSVAGGVNQPQHF. The CDR3 nucleotides read TGCAGCGTTGCAGGGGGCGTCAATCAGCCCCAGCATTTT.

The V gene is TRBV6-5, the J gene TRBJ1-3; tentative D call: TRBD1 (5 bases). The CDR3 runs 15 residues. Germline V gene lookup returns CDR1 MNHEY and CDR2 SVGAGI. V lost 2 bases and J 0 bases, leaving 8 bases between the germline ends. DNA of the CDR3: TGTGCCAGCAGTTACGATAGGGGCTCTGGAAACACCATATATTTT. This codes for CASSYDRGSGNTIYF.

The CDR3 DNA follows: TGTGCCAGCAGTGAGGGACACCTGATCTATGGCTACACCTTC. Its protein is CASSEGHLIYGYTF. This sequence joins TRBV2 and TRBJ1-2, with a tentative D call TRBD1 (6 bases). Germline V gene data show CDR1 as SNHLY and CDR2 as FYNNEI. Trimming removed 3 bases from V and 4 bases from J, with 12 bases in between. The CDR3 spans 14 residues.

This chain links TRBV7-9 with TRBJ1-1, with D hard to call. CDR1 SEHNR and CDR2 FQNEAQ come from the germline V gene (reference sequence). The V and J ends lost 1 base and 5 bases respectively, with 5 bases between them. The CDR3 runs to 12 residues. CDR3 DNA sequence: TGTGCCAGCAGCTTAGGTCGGACTGAAGCTTTCTTT. Protein: CASSLGRTEAFF.

The sample holds one count of this clone. V gene TRBV5-1 combines with J gene TRBJ2-3; tentatively, D is TRBD2 (5 bases). The CDR3 runs to 13 residues. V lost 4 bases and J lost 4, with 10 bases in between. Germline CDR1 SGHRS, CDR2 YFSETQ. The chain's CDR3 is CASSTGRADTQYF. CDR3 bases: TGCGCCAGCAGCACGGGAAGAGCAGATACGCAGTATTTT.

The genes are TRBV15 and TRBJ2-1, with 9 bases aligning to TRBD2. Germline trimming cut 2 bases from V and 8 bases from J; bases unmatched to any gene: 4. The CDR3 loop spans 14 amino acids. Per germline, CDR1 LNHNV and CDR2 YYDKDF (reference sequence). The CDR3 sequence is CATSRKLAGHEQFF. The CDR3 nucleotides read TGTGCCACCAGCAGAAAACTAGCGGGCCATGAGCAGTTCTTC.

This rearrangement joins TRBV18 to TRBJ1-2, with no clear D. Trimming pared 1 base from V and 5 bases from J, leaving 14 bases between. Germline CDR1 is KGHSH and CDR2 is LQKENI. CDR3 length equals 15 residues. The CDR3 nucleotides are TGTGCCAGCTCACCACAGGAGACGGGAGATTATGGCTACACCTTC. This gives the protein CASSPQETGDYGYTF.

The chain employs TRBV28 and TRBJ2-1, with D perhaps matching TRBD1 (5 bases). Germline V gene sequence: CDR1 MDHEN, CDR2 SYDVKM. Trimming cost V 6 bases and J 7 bases, with 16 bases left between them. The CDR3 contains 14 residues. CDR3 nucleotide sequence: TGTGCCAGCAGCGCAGACAGCCGAGGAAATGAGCAGTTCTTC. Amino acids: CASSADSRGNEQFF. The full variable domain, its missing parts supplied by reference TRBV28 and TRBJ2-1, is DVKVTQSSRYLVKRTGEKVFLECVQDMDHENMFWYRQDPGLGLRLIYFSYDVKMKEKGDIPEGYSVSREKKERFSLILESASTNQTSMYLCASSADSRGNEQFFGPGTRLTVL.

The genes are TRBV7-9 and TRBJ1-5; the match to TRBD1 covers 7 bases. The CDR3 runs 15 residues. CDR1 and CDR2 (germline): SEHNR, FQNEAQ (reference sequence). The trim removed 1 base at V and 6 bases at J, leaving 6 bases unmatched. CDR3 region: CASSLVGGAGQPQHF. CDR3 bases: TGTGCCAGCAGCTTAGTAGGGGGCGCGGGTCAGCCCCAGCATTTT.

Remarks on this clone: The same CDR3 also results from other DNA sequences found in this sample. This chain links TRBV5-1 with TRBJ2-5; 13 bases align to TRBD2. Germline V lookup: CDR1 SGHRS, CDR2 YFSETQ. After removal of 4 bases from V and 2 bases from J, the junction contained 2 bases not matched to a gene. The length of the CDR3 is 15 residues. The CDR3 nucleotides are TGCGCCAGCAGCCCGGGACTAGCGGGACAAGAGACCCAGTACTTC. This gives the protein CASSPGLAGQETQYF.

The chain employs TRBV7-2 and TRBJ2-1, with TRBD2 matching 15 bases. This CDR3 is built from 14 residues. Unmatched junction bases numbered 6, after V lost 5 bases and J lost 13 bases. Germline V gene lookup returns CDR1 SGHTA and CDR2 FQGNSA. CDR3 residues: CASSPGLAGGRQFF. The CDR3 region has the DNA TGTGCCAGCAGCCCGGGACTAGCGGGAGGCCGACAGTTCTTC.

The chain recombines TRBV4-1 with TRBJ2-3; TRBD1 agrees at 8 bases. V was pared by 6 bases and J by 2 bases, with 4 bases of the junction left unmatched. Germline V gene sequence: CDR1 MGHRA, CDR2 YSYEKL. The length of the CDR3 is 14 residues. DNA of the CDR3: TGCGCCAGCAGGACAGGGGTAGACACAGATACGCAGTATTTT. This translates into CASRTGVDTDTQYF.

This chain joins TRBV11-2 and TRBJ2-5, with a tentative D call TRBD1 (5 bases). The CDR3 runs 14 residues. Germline V gene sequence: CDR1 SGHAT, CDR2 FQNNGV. With 3 bases removed from V and 5 bases from J, the gap between germline ends came to 13 bases. The CDR3 reads CASSFPPKGETQYF. CDR3 in DNA: TGTGCCAGCAGCTTCCCTCCGAAGGGGGAGACCCAGTACTTC.

The genes are TRBV19 and TRBJ1-5; 8 bases agree with TRBD1. Germline-derived CDR1 and CDR2 are LNHDA and SQIVND (reference sequence). The CDR3 extends over 14 amino acids. V was clipped by 6 bases and J by 6 bases; unmatched bases: 7. The CDR3 bases are TGTGCCAGTAGCGACGGACAGGGAGGTCAGCCCCAGCATTTT. It translates to CASSDGQGGQPQHF.

The chain carries TRBV28 and TRBJ1-2, with 12 bases lining up with TRBD1. V dropped 3 bases and J dropped 8; count of bases not matched to a gene: 4. Germline values: CDR1 MDHEN, CDR2 SYDVKM. There are 14 residues in the CDR3. The CDR3 DNA follows: TGTGCCAGCAGTTTGGGACAGGGGGCTGGCGGCTACACCTTC. This sequence encodes CASSLGQGAGGYTF.

A single count supports this clone. This chain joins TRBV29-1 and TRBJ2-2; D may be TRBD1 (6 bases). The length of the CDR3 is 14 residues. V was cut by 4 bases and J by 4 bases, with 13 bases left in between. Germline CDR1 reads SQVTM; CDR2 reads ANQGSEA. In nucleotides, the CDR3 is TGCAGCGTTGCACCCAGGGGTAGCACCGGGGAGCTGTTTTTT. Amino acid sequence: CSVAPRGSTGELFF.

The V and J genes are TRBV28 and TRBJ1-2; D is perhaps TRBD1 (6 bases). V was pared by 5 bases and J by 8 bases, with 12 bases between. Per the germline V gene, CDR1 is MDHEN and CDR2 is SYDVKM. This CDR3 spans 12 amino acids. CDR3 protein: CASSIQGSGYTF. The CDR3 bases are TGTGCCAGCAGTATACAGGGCTCGGGCTACACCTTC.

The gene calls are TRBV4-1 and TRBJ2-5, with 13 bases lining up with TRBD2. CDR1 and CDR2 (germline): MGHRA, YSYEKL. The CDR3 runs 14 residues. The junction had 3 bases not matched to a gene; V was cut back by 6 bases and J by 5 bases. In DNA, the CDR3 is TGCGCCAGCAGACAACTAGCGGGAGGGGAGACCCAGTACTTC. Protein product: CASRQLAGGETQYF.

The chain combines TRBV4-1 with TRBJ1-2; 10 bases are shared with TRBD1. Trimming removed 4 bases from V and 8 bases from J; junction bases left unmatched: 10. The CDR3 length is 15 residues. Looked up from germline, CDR1 is MGHRA and CDR2 is YSYEKL. The CDR3 here is CASSPSPTGGWGYTF. Here the CDR3 DNA reads TGCGCCAGCAGCCCCTCCCCGACAGGGGGCTGGGGCTACACCTTC.

The rearrangement links TRBV28 to TRBJ2-1, with 10 bases identical to TRBD1. V was pared by 4 bases and J by 7 bases, with 10 bases of the junction left unmatched. Germline assignment: CDR1 MDHEN and CDR2 SYDVKM. There are 16 residues in the CDR3. CDR3 nucleotides: TGTGCCAGCAGTTACCGGGGACAGGGGTTTCGGAATGAGCAGTTCTTC. It yields the protein CASSYRGQGFRNEQFF.

This clone was recorded only once. The chain links TRBV12-5 to TRBJ1-3; 8 bases align to TRBD1. This CDR3 region has 17 residues. Germline CDR1 reads LGHNT; CDR2 reads FRNRAP. The V gene end was trimmed by 4 bases and the J gene end by 3 bases; junction bases not matched to a gene: 11. The CDR3 here is CASGSGQGNFGGNTIYF. CDR3 DNA sequence: TGTGCTAGTGGTTCAGGACAGGGCAATTTTGGTGGAAACACCATATATTTT. The full variable domain, completed using reference TRBV12-5 and TRBJ1-3, is DARVTQTPRHKVTEMGQEVTMRCQPILGHNTVFWYRQTMMQGLELLAYFRNRAPLDDSGMPKDRFSAEMPDATLATLKIQPSEPRDSAVYFCASGSGQGNFGGNTIYFGEGSWLTVV.

This clone was counted once. V is TRBV27 and J is TRBJ2-1; D unclear. This CDR3 contains 12 residues. The V end was cut by 6 bases, the J end by 2 bases, with 5 bases between. CDR1 is MNHEY, CDR2 SMNVEV, per germline (reference sequence). The CDR3 region is CASRGPYNEQFF. As DNA, the CDR3 is TGTGCCAGCAGGGGCCCCTACAATGAGCAGTTCTTC.

The genes are TRBV29-1 and TRBJ2-3; D unresolved. The CDR3 sequence is 11 residues long. V lost 7 bases, J lost 2 bases, and 7 bases lay in between. The germline V gene encodes CDR1 SQVTM and CDR2 ANQGSEA. In DNA, the CDR3 is TGCAGCGATGCGGCCACAGATACGCAGTATTTT. Translation: CSDAATDTQYF.

The genes are TRBV9 and TRBJ2-1; 10 bases map to TRBD2. Unmatched junction bases numbered 9, after V lost 0 bases and J lost 9 bases. CDR1 is SGDLS, CDR2 YYNGEE, per germline. This CDR3 has 16 residues. This CDR3 is CASSVEAGGPFVEQFF. As DNA, the CDR3 is TGTGCCAGCAGCGTAGAAGCGGGAGGGCCCTTTGTTGAGCAGTTCTTC. The full variable domain, in which reference TRBV9 and TRBJ2-1 provide the parts outside the CDR3, is DSGVTQTPKHLITATGQRVTLRCSPRSGDLSVYWYQQSLDQGLQFLIQYYNGEERAKGNILERFSAQQFPDLHSELNLSSLELGDSALYFCASSVEAGGPFVEQFFGPGTRLTVL.

This chain uses TRBV29-1 with TRBJ1-2, with TRBD1 matching over 9 bases. Unmatched junction bases numbered 6, after V lost 5 bases and J lost 8 bases. Germline assignment: CDR1 SQVTM and CDR2 ANQGSEA. CDR3 size: 12 residues. CDR3 DNA: TGCAGCGTTCTAACAGGGGGCTGGGGCTACACCTTC. Its protein is CSVLTGGWGYTF. The full variable domain, completed using reference TRBV29-1 and TRBJ1-2, is SAVISQKPSRDICQRGTSLTIQCQVDSQVTMMFWYRQQPGQSLTLIATANQGSEATYESGFVIDKFPISRPNLTFSTLTVSNMSPEDSSIYLCSVLTGGWGYTFGSGTRLTVV.

The chain links TRBV7-8 to TRBJ1-4; TRBD1 matches at 9 bases. Trimming took 5 bases from V and 5 from J; bases not matched to a gene: 3. CDR1 and CDR2 (germline): SGHVS, FQNEAQ. This CDR3 has 14 residues. The CDR3 loop reads CASSAGTGNEKLFF. CDR3 coding DNA: TGTGCCAGCAGCGCCGGGACAGGGAATGAAAAACTGTTTTTT.